These 32 T cell receptor beta chains came from one sample sequenced in a study of OX40 agonist ivuxolimab in advanced cancers. Libraries were prepared by immunoSEQ multiplex PCR; TCRdb keeps only in-frame clonotypes and omits some of them. This repertoire shows some 69,000 clones, roughly nine tenths found once; its top ten account for 0.3%. The material was CD4+ or CD8+ T cells sorted from blood, obtained in a trial of the OX40 agonist ivuxolimab. The source is an adult with an advanced solid tumor such as melanoma, head and neck, liver or kidney cancer.

The sample holds a few counts of this clone. The rearrangement links TRBV7-9 to TRBJ1-1, with a weak D call TRBD1 (6 bases). This CDR3 has 15 amino acids. Germline-derived CDR1 and CDR2 are SEHNR and FQNEAQ (reference sequence). The V end was cut by 4 bases, the J end by 1 base, with 13 bases between. CDR3 bases: TGTGCCAGCAGCTCCAGGGGTCTACCGAACACTGAAGCTTTCTTT. It translates to CASSSRGLPNTEAFF.

The chain joins TRBV19 to TRBJ2-1; D uncertain. Trimming pared 3 bases from V and 5 bases from J, leaving 11 bases between. The CDR3 spans 14 residues. Per the germline V gene, CDR1 is LNHDA and CDR2 is SQIVND (reference sequence). The DNA for the CDR3 is TGTGCCAGTAGTATGATCGGGCCGAACAATGAGCAGTTCTTC. Translation: CASSMIGPNNEQFF.

The genes are TRBV5-3 and TRBJ2-7; 8 bases align to TRBD2. TRBV5-3 qualifies as an ORF whose function is uncertain. CDR3 length: 18 amino acids. J was trimmed by 8 bases and V by 0 bases; bases with no gene match: 19. CDR3 in amino acids: CARSLVRGSGMTTTKQYF. The DNA for the CDR3 is TGTGCCAGAAGCTTGGTTAGAGGTAGCGGGATGACAACTACGAAGCAGTACTTC.

This chain connects TRBV18 to TRBJ1-4; possible D gene TRBD1, 6 bases. With 4 bases removed from V and 0 bases from J, the gap between germline ends came to 18 bases. There are 18 residues in the CDR3. The germline gives CDR1 KGHSH, CDR2 LQKENI. This CDR3 reads CASSLVQGGEATNEKLFF. CDR3 bases: TGTGCCAGCTCACTGGTACAGGGAGGTGAAGCAACTAATGAAAAACTGTTTTTT. Complete variable domain (other parts from reference TRBV18 and TRBJ1-4): NAGVMQNPRHLVRRRGQEARLRCSPMKGHSHVYWYRQLPEEGLKFMVYLQKENIIDESGMPKERFSAEFPKEGPSILRIQQVVRGDSAAYFCASSLVQGGEATNEKLFFGSGTQLSVL.

The chain employs TRBV9 and TRBJ2-1, with 12 bases identical to TRBD1. The germline CDR1 and CDR2 sequences are SGDLS and YYNGEE. The CDR3 totals 16 residues. Trimming at V came to 0 bases and at J to 9 bases, leaving 7 bases not matched to a gene. Here the CDR3 reads CASSVAGGTGGLEQFF. In DNA, the CDR3 is TGTGCCAGCAGCGTAGCTGGTGGGACAGGGGGCCTTGAGCAGTTCTTC.

V is TRBV29-1 and J is TRBJ2-3, with TRBD2 matching 8 bases. The CDR3 consists of 15 residues. Germline lookup yields CDR1 SQVTM and CDR2 ANQGSEA. The ends lost 8 bases at V and 4 bases at J; junction bases unmatched: 14. The CDR3 DNA follows: TGCAGCACTTCCCCCCCGGGGGGGAGTGCAGATACGCAGTATTTT. As protein: CSTSPPGGSADTQYF.

This clone appeared a few times. This chain joins TRBV7-8 and TRBJ2-7; D is uncertain. V gave up 2 bases and J gave up 7 bases, with 6 bases separating them. The V gene's germline CDR1 is SGHVS and CDR2 FQNEAQ. The CDR3 length is 11 residues. DNA of the CDR3: TGTGCCAGCAGCTTAACGGCAGAGCAGTACTTC. Encoded protein: CASSLTAEQYF.

This chain uses TRBV28 with TRBJ1-5; 8 nucleotides line up with TRBD1. CDR3 length: 16 residues. V was pared by 5 bases and J by 2 bases, with 8 bases of the junction left unmatched. Looked up from germline, CDR1 is MDHEN and CDR2 is SYDVKM. CDR3 sequence: CASSPDRGGGNQPQHF. The DNA for the CDR3 is TGTGCCAGCAGTCCTGACAGGGGTGGTGGCAATCAGCCCCAGCATTTT. Based on the CDR3 plus reference TRBV28 and TRBJ1-5, the full variable domain is DVKVTQSSRYLVKRTGEKVFLECVQDMDHENMFWYRQDPGLGLRLIYFSYDVKMKEKGDIPEGYSVSREKKERFSLILESASTNQTSMYLCASSPDRGGGNQPQHFGDGTRLSIL.

The rearrangement links TRBV5-5 to TRBJ2-4, with 13 bases matching TRBD2. V shed 3 bases, J shed 3 bases, and the junction held 12 bases outside the gene matches. This CDR3 is built from 19 residues. Germline CDR1 and CDR2: SGHKS and YYEKEE (reference sequence). CDR3 bases: TGTGCCAGCAGCTCTGAGTTCGGGACTAGCGGGAACCTCAAAAACATTCAGTACTTC. Its protein is CASSSEFGTSGNLKNIQYF. The whole variable domain, remainder taken from reference TRBV5-5 and TRBJ2-4, is DAGVTQSPTHLIKTRGQQVTLRCSPISGHKSVSWYQQVLGQGPQFIFQYYEKEERGRGNFPDRFSARQFPNYSSELNVNALLLGDSALYLCASSSEFGTSGNLKNIQYFGAGTRLSVL.

CDR3 protein: CAITPGTGGNEQYF. The CDR3 nucleotides read TGTGCCATAACTCCCGGGACAGGGGGCAACGAGCAGTACTTC. This chain joins TRBV10-3 and TRBJ2-5, with 12 bases matching TRBD1. The J call is in doubt because the DNA end fits TRBJ2-7 better. The CDR3 has 14 amino acids. Germline CDR1 ENHRY, CDR2 SYGVKD.

This sequence joins TRBV19 and TRBJ2-1, with 14 positions matching TRBD2. The CDR3 spans 17 residues. The V gene's germline CDR1 is LNHDA and CDR2 SQIVND (reference sequence). The V gene end was trimmed by 5 bases and the J gene end by 6 bases; junction bases not matched to a gene: 9. CDR3 in amino acids: CASSALGTSGRGNEQFF. In nucleotides, the CDR3 is TGTGCCAGTAGTGCACTTGGGACTAGCGGGAGAGGCAATGAGCAGTTCTTC. Looking up the rest from reference TRBV19 and TRBJ2-1 gives the full variable domain: DGGITQSPKYLFRKEGQNVTLSCEQNLNHDAMYWYRQDPGQGLRLIYYSQIVNDFQKGDIAEGYSVSREKKESFPLTVTSAQKNPTAFYLCASSALGTSGRGNEQFFGPGTRLTVL.

This chain joins TRBV15 and TRBJ2-7, with 8 bases aligning to TRBD1. Germline loops: CDR1 LNHNV, CDR2 YYDKDF (reference sequence). The trim removed 2 bases at V and 6 bases at J, leaving 9 bases unmatched. CDR3 length: 15 amino acids. The CDR3 region is CATSRPGQGFGEQYF. CDR3 bases: TGTGCCACCAGCAGACCCGGACAGGGCTTCGGCGAGCAGTACTTC.

J is TRBJ1-2 and V is TRBV29-1; TRBD1 matches 7 bases. Germline V lookup: CDR1 SQVTM, CDR2 ANQGSEA. This CDR3 has 13 residues. V dropped 7 bases and J dropped 2; count of bases not matched to a gene: 7. The CDR3 here is CSAVPTGNYGYTF. The CDR3 bases are TGCAGCGCTGTTCCGACAGGGAACTATGGCTACACCTTC.

The chain recombines TRBV28 with TRBJ1-2; D is uncertain. Trimming took off 6 bases at V and 5 bases at J, with 13 bases between the two ends. The CDR3 contains 13 residues. CDR1 is MDHEN, CDR2 SYDVKM, per germline. CDR3 in DNA: TGTGCCAGCAGCAAAGACCGAAAATATGGCTACACCTTC. Its protein product is CASSKDRKYGYTF.

This CDR3 reads CASSLLTWTGSVNTEAFF. The CDR3 DNA reads TGTGCCAGCAGCTTACTCACTTGGACAGGGTCGGTGAACACTGAAGCTTTCTTT. This chain joins TRBV7-8 and TRBJ1-1; 8 positions agree with TRBD1. Unmatched junction bases numbered 11, after V lost 2 bases and J lost 0 bases. This CDR3 region has 18 residues. Germline-derived CDR1 and CDR2 are SGHVS and FQNEAQ.

V and J are TRBV15 and TRBJ2-1; TRBD2 agrees at 8 bases. There are 15 residues in the CDR3. CDR1 is LNHNV, CDR2 YYDKDF, per germline (reference sequence). With V trimmed by 3 bases and J by 7 bases, 8 bases remained unmatched. CDR3 coding DNA: TGTGCCACCAGCAGGAAGACTAGCGCGGAGAATGAGCAGTTCTTC. This encodes CATSRKTSAENEQFF.

V usage is TRBV5-4 and J usage is TRBJ1-3; D unclear. Germline assignment: CDR1 SGHNT and CDR2 YYREEE (reference sequence). Trimming took 4 bases from V and 7 from J, leaving 12 bases between them. The CDR3 loop spans 13 amino acids. The DNA for the CDR3 is TGTGCCAGCAGCGGCCGGGCGGCCAACACCATATATTTT. Its protein product is CASSGRAANTIYF.

The chain couples TRBV7-6 to TRBJ2-1; 10 nucleotides match TRBD2. CDR1 is SGHVS, CDR2 FNYEAQ, per germline. J lost 1 base, V lost 0 bases, and 9 bases had no gene match. This CDR3 has 19 residues. The DNA of the CDR3 is TGTGCCAGCAGCTTAGCAACCCCTAGCGGGAGTTTGTCCTACAATGAGCAGTTCTTC. It yields the protein CASSLATPSGSLSYNEQFF.

J is TRBJ2-2 and V is TRBV7-8; D remains unclear. V lost 6 bases to trimming and J lost 0 bases, with 2 bases between them. Germline CDR1 SGHVS, CDR2 FQNEAQ. CDR3 length equals 12 residues. The CDR3 nucleotides read TGTGCCAGCAGTACGAACACCGGGGAGCTGTTTTTT. This translates into CASSTNTGELFF.

This clone appeared once. CDR3 in amino acids: CASSYSIRGTGPQHF. Written as DNA, the CDR3 is TGTGCCAGCAGTTACTCGATAAGGGGGACGGGGCCCCAGCATTTT. The chain employs TRBV6-7 and TRBJ1-5, with TRBD1 as a possible D gene (6 bases). TRBV6-7 is an open reading frame whose function is uncertain. This CDR3 spans 15 amino acids. V dropped 0 bases and J dropped 9 bases, with 15 bases sitting between them.

The genes are TRBV19 and TRBJ2-3; 8 nucleotides agree with TRBD2. Germline CDR1 reads LNHDA; CDR2 reads SQIVND (reference sequence). The CDR3 spans 16 residues. Trimming at V came to 0 bases and at J to 0 bases, leaving 2 bases not matched to a gene. DNA of the CDR3: TGTGCCAGTAGTATAGATAGCGGGGCTAGCACAGATACGCAGTATTTT. Its translation is CASSIDSGASTDTQYF. Drawing the rest from reference TRBV19 and TRBJ2-3, the complete variable domain is DGGITQSPKYLFRKEGQNVTLSCEQNLNHDAMYWYRQDPGQGLRLIYYSQIVNDFQKGDIAEGYSVSREKKESFPLTVTSAQKNPTAFYLCASSIDSGASTDTQYFGPGTRLTVL.

The J gene is TRBJ2-7, the V gene TRBV9; 11 nucleotides match TRBD2. Germline loops: CDR1 SGDLS, CDR2 YYNGEE. After removal of 3 bases from V and 5 bases from J, the junction contained 7 bases not matched to a gene. The CDR3 has 15 residues. For the CDR3, the DNA is TGTGCCAGCAGCGCCAGACTAGCGGGACGCGACGAGCAGTACTTC. Residues: CASSARLAGRDEQYF.

V gene TRBV5-1 combines with J gene TRBJ1-1, with TRBD1 as a possible D gene (6 bases). There are 14 residues in the CDR3. CDR1 is SGHRS and CDR2 is YFSETQ in the germline V gene. Trimming removed 5 bases at V and 5 bases at J, with 16 bases between. CDR3 residues: CASSSLGGGTEAFF. The CDR3 nucleotides read TGCGCCAGCAGTTCGCTTGGAGGGGGGACTGAAGCTTTCTTT. The full variable domain, in which reference TRBV5-1 and TRBJ1-1 provide the parts outside the CDR3, is KAGVTQTPRYLIKTRGQQVTLSCSPISGHRSVSWYQQTPGQGLQFLFEYFSETQRNKGNFPGRFSGRQFSNSRSEMNVSTLELGDSALYLCASSSLGGGTEAFFGQGTRLTVV.

This chain uses TRBV7-6 with TRBJ2-7; no reliable D call. CDR1 and CDR2 from the germline V gene are SGHVS and FNYEAQ. The CDR3 covers 13 residues. Trimming left V 1 base short and J 2 bases short, with 6 bases between. DNA of the CDR3: TGTGCCAGCAGCTTAGGGTCCCCCTACGAGCAGTACTTC. Translation gives CASSLGSPYEQYF.

The chain recombines TRBV6-5 with TRBJ1-3; D gene uncertain. V lost 6 bases to trimming and J lost 0 bases, with 12 bases between them. CDR3 length: 15 residues. The V gene's germline CDR1 is MNHEY and CDR2 SVGAGI. The chain's CDR3 is CASSSRVRSGNTIYF. In DNA, the CDR3 is TGTGCCAGCAGCTCCCGCGTCCGCTCTGGAAACACCATATATTTT.

This clone has just a few counts. This CDR3 reads CASSLGGRGHEQYF. For the CDR3, the DNA is TGTGCCAGCAGCTTGGGGGGCAGGGGCCACGAGCAGTACTTC. The chain has TRBV5-4 and TRBJ2-7, with D possibly being TRBD1 (6 bases). Germline assignment: CDR1 SGHNT and CDR2 YYREEE (reference sequence). Trimming shortened V by 0 bases and J by 5 bases, and 12 bases separated the two germline ends. The CDR3 length is 14 residues.

Here the CDR3 reads CAISETPGLAGVNEQFF. The CDR3 DNA reads as TGTGCCATCAGTGAGACCCCAGGACTAGCGGGAGTTAACGAGCAGTTCTTC. The J gene is TRBJ2-1, the V gene TRBV10-3, with 13 nucleotides matching TRBD2. V trimming: 2 bases; J trimming: 10 bases; junction bases outside the gene matches: 11. There are 17 residues in the CDR3. Germline values: CDR1 ENHRY, CDR2 SYGVKD.

This chain connects TRBV2 to TRBJ1-5, with D possibly TRBD1 on 5 matching bases. V lost 4 bases, J lost 6 bases, and 16 bases lay in between. This CDR3 contains 15 residues. Germline loops: CDR1 SNHLY, CDR2 FYNNEI. The CDR3, as DNA: TGTGCCAGCAGTGGGGATAGGGAGGGGAGTCAGCCCCAGCATTTT. This gives the protein CASSGDREGSQPQHF.

This chain uses TRBV27 with TRBJ2-1, with 8 bases that match TRBD2. With 2 bases clipped from V and 6 bases from J, the junction kept 9 bases outside the gene matches. CDR1 is MNHEY, CDR2 SMNVEV, per germline (reference sequence). The CDR3 consists of 16 residues. In DNA, the CDR3 is TGTGCCAGCAGTTTACGTGGAACTAGCGGATCCAATGAGCAGTTCTTC. Its protein product is CASSLRGTSGSNEQFF.

This rearrangement joins TRBV12-5 to TRBJ1-4; no definite D call. The V and J ends lost 1 base and 7 bases respectively, with 4 bases between them. In germline, CDR1 is LGHNT, CDR2 FRNRAP. CDR3 length: 12 amino acids. DNA for the CDR3: TGTGCTAGTGGTTTGGGGACTGAAAAACTGTTTTTT. Amino acids: CASGLGTEKLFF.

The V call is TRBV11-2, the J call TRBJ2-3, with no clear D. The CDR3 is made up of 15 amino acids. V shed 0 bases and J shed 0 bases, with 7 bases lying between them. Germline V gene sequence: CDR1 SGHAT, CDR2 FQNNGV. In DNA, the CDR3 is TGTGCCAGCAGCTTAGACACATCTAGCACAGATACGCAGTATTTT. Translation: CASSLDTSSTDTQYF.

This chain links TRBV6-4 with TRBJ2-1; TRBD2 agrees at 13 bases. The CDR3 has 19 residues. Germline V gene data show CDR1 as MRHNA and CDR2 as SNTAGT. V shed 3 bases, J shed 3 bases, and the junction held 11 bases outside the gene matches. The CDR3 DNA reads TGTGCCAGCAGTGAAGTTGGACTAGCGGGAGTCGGAGGCTACAATGAGCAGTTCTTC. Protein: CASSEVGLAGVGGYNEQFF.